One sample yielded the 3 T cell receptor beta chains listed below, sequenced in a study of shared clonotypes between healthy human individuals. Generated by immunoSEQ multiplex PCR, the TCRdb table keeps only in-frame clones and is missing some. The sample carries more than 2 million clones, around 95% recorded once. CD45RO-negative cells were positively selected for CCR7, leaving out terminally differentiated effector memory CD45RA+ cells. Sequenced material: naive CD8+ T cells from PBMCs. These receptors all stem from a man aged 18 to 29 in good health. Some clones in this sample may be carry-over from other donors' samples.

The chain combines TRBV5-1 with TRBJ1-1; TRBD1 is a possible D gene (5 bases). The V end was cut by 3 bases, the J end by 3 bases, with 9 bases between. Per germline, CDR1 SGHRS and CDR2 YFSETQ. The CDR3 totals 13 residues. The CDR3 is CASSSREYTEAFF. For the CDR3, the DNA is TGCGCCAGCAGCTCCAGGGAGTACACTGAAGCTTTCTTT.

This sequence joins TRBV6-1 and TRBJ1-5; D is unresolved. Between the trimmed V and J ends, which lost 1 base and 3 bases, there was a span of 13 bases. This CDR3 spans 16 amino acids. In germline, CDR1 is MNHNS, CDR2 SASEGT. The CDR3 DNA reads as TGTGCCAGCAGTGAAGTAGGAGTCGTTGACAATCAGCCCCAGCATTTT. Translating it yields CASSEVGVVDNQPQHF.

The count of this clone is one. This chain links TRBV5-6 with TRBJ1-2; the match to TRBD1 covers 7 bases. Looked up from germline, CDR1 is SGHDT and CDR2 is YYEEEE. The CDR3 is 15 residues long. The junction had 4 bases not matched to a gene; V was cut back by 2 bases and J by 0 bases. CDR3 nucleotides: TGTGCCAGCAGCTTAGGGGGACAGTCTAACTATGGCTACACCTTC. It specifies CASSLGGQSNYGYTF.